The 15 T cell receptor beta chains below come from one sample, sequenced in a study of beta chain features in type 1 diabetes. Expressed TCRB transcripts were sequenced because the isolated RNA had all been reverse transcribed beforehand. Generated by immunoSEQ multiplex PCR, the TCRdb table keeps only in-frame clones and is missing some. The sample carries about 140,000 clones, over 8% recorded once. The specimen was central memory CD4+ T cells from blood. These receptors were taken from a woman aged 40 to 50 in good health.

A few counts support this clone. V gene TRBV10-3 combines with J gene TRBJ1-1, with 7 nucleotides matching TRBD1. Germline lookup yields CDR1 ENHRY and CDR2 SYGVKD. CDR3 length equals 14 residues. The V gene end was trimmed by 4 bases and the J gene end by 4 bases; junction bases not matched to a gene: 6. The CDR3: CAISANRGGTEAFF. CDR3 nucleotides: TGTGCCATCAGTGCGAACAGGGGTGGCACTGAAGCTTTCTTT.

The gene calls are TRBV15 and TRBJ2-3; D not certain. CDR1 is LNHNV and CDR2 is YYDKDF in the germline V gene (reference sequence). The CDR3 has 15 residues. V lost 0 bases and J 0 bases, leaving 7 bases between the germline ends. CDR3 DNA sequence: TGTGCCACCAGCAGAGACAGATTAAGCACAGATACGCAGTATTTT. It translates to CATSRDRLSTDTQYF.

This clone was seen a few times. The rearrangement joins TRBV6-5 to TRBJ2-2; 7 bases are a match to TRBD1. The length of the CDR3 is 15 residues. Germline trimming cut 4 bases from V and 6 bases from J; bases unmatched to any gene: 8. Looked up from germline, CDR1 is MNHEY and CDR2 is SVGAGI. The CDR3 is CASSSPRGIPGELFF. The DNA for the CDR3 is TGTGCCAGCAGTTCCCCCAGGGGGATCCCCGGGGAGCTGTTTTTT.

CDR3 amino acids: CASSQDWDRGPHEQYF. The CDR3 DNA reads TGTGCCAGCAGCCAAGATTGGGACAGGGGGCCCCACGAGCAGTACTTC. V is TRBV4-2 and J is TRBJ2-7; TRBD1 matches at 12 bases. Germline CDR1 reads LGHNA; CDR2 reads YNFKEQ. J lost 5 bases, V lost 0 bases, and 5 bases had no gene match. This CDR3 is 16 amino acids long.

The genes are TRBV7-8 and TRBJ2-7; D might be TRBD1 (5 bases). CDR1 is SGHVS and CDR2 is FQNEAQ in the germline V gene. The CDR3 covers 14 residues. V was pared by 6 bases and J by 6 bases, with 18 bases between. The CDR3 DNA follows: TGTGCCAGCAGTCCGCTCTCGGTGCAGGGCGAGCAGTACTTC. Protein: CASSPLSVQGEQYF. The full variable domain, its missing parts supplied by reference TRBV7-8 and TRBJ2-7, is GAGVSQSPRYKVAKRGQDVALRCDPISGHVSLFWYQQALGQGPEFLTYFQNEAQLDKSGLPSDRFFAERPEGSVSTLKIQRTQQEDSAVYLCASSPLSVQGEQYFGPGTRLTVT.

The chain carries TRBV10-3 and TRBJ2-2, with TRBD1 identical over 9 bases. Germline loops: CDR1 ENHRY, CDR2 SYGVKD. This CDR3 comprises 16 residues. With V trimmed by 6 bases and J by 3 bases, 8 bases remained unmatched. The CDR3 bases are TGTGCCATCAGCCCCCGGGACAGGGAGGACACCGGGGAGCTGTTTTTT. Its translation: CAISPRDREDTGELFF.

The chain employs TRBV5-6 and TRBJ1-4, with 7 positions matching TRBD1. Per the germline V gene, CDR1 is SGHDT and CDR2 is YYEEEE. With 4 bases clipped from V and 8 bases from J, the junction kept 11 bases outside the gene matches. The CDR3 has 15 amino acids. CDR3 in DNA: TGTGCCAGCAGCGGGACAACAGGGGCCGGGGAAAAACTGTTTTTT. Amino acid sequence: CASSGTTGAGEKLFF.

This clone was picked up a small number of times. V and J are TRBV5-1 and TRBJ1-6; D is perhaps TRBD1 (5 bases). The CDR3 consists of 14 residues. The V end was cut by 6 bases, the J end by 10 bases, with 17 bases between. Germline assignment: CDR1 SGHRS and CDR2 YFSETQ. DNA of the CDR3: TGCGCCAGCACTCCGGGACTCGGGGGGTCACCCCTCCACTTT. It yields the protein CASTPGLGGSPLHF.

This chain connects TRBV18 to TRBJ2-2, with 8 positions matching TRBD1. The CDR3 is 16 residues long. The V and J ends lost 5 bases and 1 base, in that order; junction bases with no gene match: 6. Germline V gene sequence: CDR1 KGHSH, CDR2 LQKENI. The CDR3 bases are TGTGCCAGCTCAGAAACCGGGACAGGGAACACCGGGGAGCTGTTTTTT. It yields the protein CASSETGTGNTGELFF.

In its sample, this clone was seen many times. The chain uses TRBV19 and TRBJ2-7; TRBD2 agrees at 13 bases. This CDR3 has 15 amino acids. Germline V gene data show CDR1 as LNHDA and CDR2 as SQIVND (reference sequence). Trimming removed 5 bases from V and 7 bases from J; junction bases left unmatched: 8. Here the CDR3 DNA reads TGTGCCAGTAGTTTCGGGACTAGCGGGGCCGTGGAGCAGTACTTC. Encoded protein: CASSFGTSGAVEQYF.

This clone came up a few times. This same CDR3 is encoded by further DNA sequences in the sample. The chain employs TRBV6-6 and TRBJ1-6, with 8 bases matching TRBD1. Germline CDR1 is MNHNY and CDR2 is SVGAGI (reference sequence). The CDR3 loop spans 14 amino acids. J was trimmed by 10 bases and V by 5 bases; bases with no gene match: 7. Written as DNA, the CDR3 is TGTGCCAGCAGTCCGGACAGGGTGGGCTCACCCCTCCACTTT. It encodes CASSPDRVGSPLHF.

The chain carries TRBV7-2 and TRBJ2-3; tentatively, D is TRBD2 (5 bases). The CDR3 has 14 amino acids. Germline loops: CDR1 SGHTA, CDR2 FQGNSA. V lost 5 bases and J 4 bases, leaving 13 bases between the germline ends. This chain's CDR3 is CASSTRSEADTQYF. The CDR3 nucleotides read TGTGCCAGCAGCACCAGATCGGAGGCAGATACGCAGTATTTT. Full variable domain (rest looked up from reference TRBV7-2 and TRBJ2-3): GAGVSQSPSNKVTEKGKDVELRCDPISGHTALYWYRQSLGQGLEFLIYFQGNSAPDKSGLPSDRFSAERTGGSVSTLTIQRTQQEDSAVYLCASSTRSEADTQYFGPGTRLTVL.

This clone was picked up a small number of times. This chain uses TRBV10-2 with TRBJ1-5; 9 bases agree with TRBD1. Germline lookup yields CDR1 WSHSY and CDR2 SAAADI. CDR3 length: 14 amino acids. J was trimmed by 5 bases and V by 9 bases; bases with no gene match: 8. The CDR3 bases are TGCGCCAGTCACTTGGGACAGGGCGATCAGCCCCAGCATTTT. Amino acid sequence: CASHLGQGDQPQHF.

V is TRBV5-6 and J is TRBJ1-2; 9 nucleotides agree with TRBD1. J was trimmed by 1 base and V by 2 bases; bases with no gene match: 6. Germline V gene lookup returns CDR1 SGHDT and CDR2 YYEEEE. This CDR3 has 16 amino acids. CDR3 sequence: CASSFGTGRSNYGYTF. The CDR3 nucleotides are TGTGCCAGCAGCTTCGGGACAGGGAGGAGTAACTATGGCTACACCTTC.

This clone has just a few counts. The chain employs TRBV5-1 and TRBJ2-2; 10 nucleotides agree with TRBD2. V shed 4 bases, J shed 7 bases, and the junction held 10 bases outside the gene matches. The CDR3 runs to 16 residues. The germline gives CDR1 SGHRS, CDR2 YFSETQ. CDR3 sequence: CASSPMSGGAYGELFF. CDR3 coding DNA: TGCGCCAGCAGCCCCATGAGCGGGGGGGCCTACGGGGAGCTGTTTTTT.